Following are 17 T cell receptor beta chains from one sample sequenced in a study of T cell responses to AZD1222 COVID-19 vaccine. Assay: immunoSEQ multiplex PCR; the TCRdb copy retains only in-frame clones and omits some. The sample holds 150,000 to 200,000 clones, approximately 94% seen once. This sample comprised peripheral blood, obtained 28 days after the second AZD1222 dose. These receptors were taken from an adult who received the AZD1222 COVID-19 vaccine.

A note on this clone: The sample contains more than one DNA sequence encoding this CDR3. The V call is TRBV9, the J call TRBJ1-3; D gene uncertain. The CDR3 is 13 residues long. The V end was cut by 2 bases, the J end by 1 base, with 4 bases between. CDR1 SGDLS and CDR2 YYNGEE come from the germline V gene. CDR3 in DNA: TGTGCCAGCAGCGTGGCTTCTGGAAACACCATATATTTT. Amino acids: CASSVASGNTIYF.

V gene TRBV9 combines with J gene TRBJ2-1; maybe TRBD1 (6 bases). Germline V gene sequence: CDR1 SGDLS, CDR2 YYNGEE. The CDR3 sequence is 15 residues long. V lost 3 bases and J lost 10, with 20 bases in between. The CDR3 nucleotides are TGTGCCAGCAGCGACCCAAGGGGGACCCCGGCCGAGCAGTTCTTC. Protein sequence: CASSDPRGTPAEQFF.

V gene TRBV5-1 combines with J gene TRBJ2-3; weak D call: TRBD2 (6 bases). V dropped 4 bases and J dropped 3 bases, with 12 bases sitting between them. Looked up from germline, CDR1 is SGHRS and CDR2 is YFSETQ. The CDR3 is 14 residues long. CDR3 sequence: CASSPPGLTDTQYF. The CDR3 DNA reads TGCGCCAGCAGCCCACCGGGACTTACAGATACGCAGTATTTT.

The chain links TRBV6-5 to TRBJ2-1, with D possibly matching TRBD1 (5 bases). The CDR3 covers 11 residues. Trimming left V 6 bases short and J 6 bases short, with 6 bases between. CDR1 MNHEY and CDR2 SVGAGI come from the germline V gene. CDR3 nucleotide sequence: TGTGCCAGCAGCGACAGCAATGAGCAGTTCTTC. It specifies CASSDSNEQFF.

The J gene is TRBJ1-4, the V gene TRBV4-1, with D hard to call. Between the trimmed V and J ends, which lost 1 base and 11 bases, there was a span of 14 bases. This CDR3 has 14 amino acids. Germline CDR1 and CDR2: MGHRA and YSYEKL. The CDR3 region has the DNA TGCGCCAGCAGCCAAGTGGGGAAGGAGGAGAAACTGTTTTTT. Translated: CASSQVGKEEKLFF.

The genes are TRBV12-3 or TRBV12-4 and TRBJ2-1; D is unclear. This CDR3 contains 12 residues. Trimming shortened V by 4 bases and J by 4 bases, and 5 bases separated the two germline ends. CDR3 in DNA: TGTGCCAGCAGTTGGATTTACAATGAGCAGTTCTTC. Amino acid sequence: CASSWIYNEQFF.

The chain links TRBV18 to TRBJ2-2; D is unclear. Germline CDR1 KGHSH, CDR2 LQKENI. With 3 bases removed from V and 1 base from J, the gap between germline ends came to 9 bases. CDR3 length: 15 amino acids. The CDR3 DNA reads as TGTGCCAGCTCACCCGCGTTAGGGAACACCGGGGAGCTGTTTTTT. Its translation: CASSPALGNTGELFF.

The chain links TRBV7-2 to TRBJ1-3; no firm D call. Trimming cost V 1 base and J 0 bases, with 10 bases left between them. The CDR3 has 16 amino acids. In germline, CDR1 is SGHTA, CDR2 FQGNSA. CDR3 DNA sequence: TGTGCCAGCAGCTTAGGGCCTGCAAGCTCTGGAAACACCATATATTTT. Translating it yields CASSLGPASSGNTIYF.

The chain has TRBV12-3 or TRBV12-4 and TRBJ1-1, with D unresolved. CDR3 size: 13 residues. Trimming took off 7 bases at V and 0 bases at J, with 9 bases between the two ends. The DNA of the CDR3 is TGTGCCAGCACCCATGTTATGAACACTGAAGCTTTCTTT. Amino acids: CASTHVMNTEAFF.

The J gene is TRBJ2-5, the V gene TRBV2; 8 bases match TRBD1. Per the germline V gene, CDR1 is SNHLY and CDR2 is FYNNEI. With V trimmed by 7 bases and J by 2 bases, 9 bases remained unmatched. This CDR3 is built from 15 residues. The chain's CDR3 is CASTHPGTGQETQYF. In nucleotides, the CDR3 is TGTGCCAGCACCCATCCCGGGACAGGTCAAGAGACCCAGTACTTC.

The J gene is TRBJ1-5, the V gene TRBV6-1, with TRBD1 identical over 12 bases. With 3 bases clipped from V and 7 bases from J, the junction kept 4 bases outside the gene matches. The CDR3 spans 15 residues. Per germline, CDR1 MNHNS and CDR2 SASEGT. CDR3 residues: CASSESGTGGQPQHF. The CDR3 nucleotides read TGTGCCAGCAGTGAGTCAGGGACAGGGGGCCAGCCCCAGCATTTT.

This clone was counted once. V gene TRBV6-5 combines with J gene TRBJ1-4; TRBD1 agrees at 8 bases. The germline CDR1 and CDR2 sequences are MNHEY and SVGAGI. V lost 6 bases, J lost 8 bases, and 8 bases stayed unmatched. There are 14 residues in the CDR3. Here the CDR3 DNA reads TGTGCCAGCAGCCCCGACAGGGGTGACGAAAAACTGTTTTTT. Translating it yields CASSPDRGDEKLFF.

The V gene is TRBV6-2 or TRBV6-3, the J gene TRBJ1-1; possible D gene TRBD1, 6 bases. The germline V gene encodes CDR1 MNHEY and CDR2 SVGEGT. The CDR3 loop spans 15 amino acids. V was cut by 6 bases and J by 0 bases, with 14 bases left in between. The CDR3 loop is CASSPTGQVNTEAFF. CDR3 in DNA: TGTGCCAGCAGCCCAACGGGACAAGTGAACACTGAAGCTTTCTTT.

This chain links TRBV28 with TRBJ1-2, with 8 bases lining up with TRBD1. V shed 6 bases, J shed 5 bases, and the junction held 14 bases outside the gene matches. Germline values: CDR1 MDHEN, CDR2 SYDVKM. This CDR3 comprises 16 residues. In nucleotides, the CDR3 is TGTGCCAGCAGGCTGCCCGTAGCAGGGGGCGCTTATGGCTACACCTTC. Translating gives CASRLPVAGGAYGYTF.

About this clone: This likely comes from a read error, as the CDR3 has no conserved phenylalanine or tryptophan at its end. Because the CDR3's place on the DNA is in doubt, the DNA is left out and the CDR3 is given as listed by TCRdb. CDR3 protein: CASSLRRT. The J gene is TRBJ1-1, the V gene TRBV27. Germline V CDR1 and CDR2: MNHEY, SMNVEV (reference sequence). The CDR3 extends over 8 residues, inclusive of both ends.

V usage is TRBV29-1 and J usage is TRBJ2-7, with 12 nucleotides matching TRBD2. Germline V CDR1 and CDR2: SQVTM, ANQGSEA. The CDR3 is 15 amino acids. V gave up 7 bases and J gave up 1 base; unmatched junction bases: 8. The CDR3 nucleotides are TGCAGCGCGGTCGCTAGCGGGAGGGGTTCCTACGAGCAGTACTTC. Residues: CSAVASGRGSYEQYF.

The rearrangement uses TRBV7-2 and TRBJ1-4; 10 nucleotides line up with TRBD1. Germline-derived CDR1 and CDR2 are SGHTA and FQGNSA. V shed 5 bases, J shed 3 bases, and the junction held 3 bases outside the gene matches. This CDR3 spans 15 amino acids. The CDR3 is CASSPGQGANEKLFF. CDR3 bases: TGTGCCAGCAGCCCAGGACAGGGGGCTAATGAAAAACTGTTTTTT.